This entry lists 16 T cell receptor beta chains sequenced from one sample in a study of radiotherapy plus CTLA-4 blockade in lung cancer. Data came from immunoSEQ multiplex PCR; TCRdb stores just in-frame clones and leaves some out. Here the sample spans about 60,000 clones, 77% being singletons. This material consisted of peripheral blood, taken from a patient treated with radiotherapy plus ipilimumab. The receptors were gathered from a human donor with non-small cell lung cancer who had a partial response to radiotherapy plus ipilimumab.

The rearrangement uses TRBV18 and TRBJ2-3, with 7 bases fitting TRBD2. V gave up 2 bases and J gave up 8 bases; unmatched junction bases: 1. Germline V CDR1 and CDR2: KGHSH, LQKENI. CDR3 length: 12 residues. The CDR3 spells CASSPSGGTQYF. The CDR3 DNA sequence: TGTGCCAGCTCACCATCGGGGGGTACGCAGTATTTT.

This clone was detected only once. This chain joins TRBV5-1 and TRBJ2-5; the match to TRBD1 covers 11 bases. Germline V lookup: CDR1 SGHRS, CDR2 YFSETQ. This CDR3 contains 15 residues. The trim removed 4 bases at V and 2 bases at J, leaving 4 bases unmatched. The CDR3 DNA is TGCGCCAGCAGCCCTGGGACAGGGGGGCAAGAGACCCAGTACTTC. It encodes CASSPGTGGQETQYF.

The V call is TRBV11-2, the J call TRBJ2-1; D might be TRBD1 (5 bases). V shed 5 bases and J shed 13 bases, with 12 bases lying between them. The germline gives CDR1 SGHAT, CDR2 FQNNGV. CDR3 size: 11 residues. In DNA, the CDR3 is TGTGCCAGCAGCGTAGGACAAGCCCAGTTCTTC. Translated, it gives CASSVGQAQFF.

The chain is built from TRBV2 and TRBJ1-3, with 9 bases matching TRBD1. The CDR3 is 15 amino acids. Germline-derived CDR1 and CDR2 are SNHLY and FYNNEI. V lost 7 bases, J lost 2 bases, and 6 bases stayed unmatched. The CDR3: CASNLGQGAGNTIYF. Here the CDR3 DNA reads TGTGCCAGCAATCTGGGACAGGGTGCTGGAAACACCATATATTTT.

The chain joins TRBV28 to TRBJ1-5, with D perhaps TRBD1 (5 bases). CDR1 is MDHEN, CDR2 SYDVKM, per germline. The CDR3 totals 15 residues. V lost 6 bases to trimming and J lost 5 bases, with 17 bases between them. CDR3 amino acids: CASRSEQGYYQPQHF. DNA of the CDR3: TGTGCCAGCAGGTCGGAGCAGGGTTACTATCAGCCCCAGCATTTT. Complete variable domain (other parts from reference TRBV28 and TRBJ1-5): DVKVTQSSRYLVKRTGEKVFLECVQDMDHENMFWYRQDPGLGLRLIYFSYDVKMKEKGDIPEGYSVSREKKERFSLILESASTNQTSMYLCASRSEQGYYQPQHFGDGTRLSIL.

V usage is TRBV30 and J usage is TRBJ2-7, with D possibly being TRBD2 (6 bases). Germline values: CDR1 GTSNPN, CDR2 SVGIG (reference sequence). The V end lost 5 bases, the J end lost 1 base, and 12 bases lay between the germline ends. The CDR3 totals 13 residues. This chain's CDR3 is CAWGGYNSYEQYF. The CDR3, as DNA: TGTGCCTGGGGGGGGTACAATTCCTACGAGCAGTACTTC.

This sequence joins TRBV11-2 and TRBJ1-2; 12 bases agree with TRBD1. Per the germline V gene, CDR1 is SGHAT and CDR2 is FQNNGV. Trimming cost V 6 bases and J 4 bases; bases outside gene matches: 9. The CDR3 has 16 residues. The CDR3 sequence: CASRGTGGERGYGYTF. In DNA, the CDR3 is TGTGCCAGCAGGGGGACAGGGGGCGAGCGGGGCTATGGCTACACCTTC.

This clone was recorded a few times. The V gene is TRBV15, the J gene TRBJ1-3; D perhaps matches TRBD1 (5 bases). The V end lost 0 bases, the J end lost 9 bases, and 15 bases lay between the germline ends. Germline V gives CDR1 LNHNV, CDR2 YYDKDF (reference sequence). CDR3 size: 15 residues. The CDR3: CATSRDEGVLGTIYF. The CDR3 DNA is TGTGCCACCAGCAGAGATGAAGGGGTACTCGGCACCATATATTTT. Full variable domain (missing parts from reference TRBV15 and TRBJ1-3): DAMVIQNPRYQVTQFGKPVTLSCSQTLNHNVMYWYQQKSSQAPKLLFHYYDKDFNNEADTPDNFQSRRPNTSFCFLDIRSPGLGDTAMYLCATSRDEGVLGTIYFGEGSWLTVV.

The genes are TRBV15 and TRBJ1-5; D is possibly TRBD1 (6 bases). This CDR3 has 15 residues. CDR1 and CDR2 (germline): LNHNV, YYDKDF (reference sequence). The V gene lost 0 bases and the J gene lost 5 bases, with 11 bases spanning the gap. The CDR3 region is CATSRDGAGDQPQHF. CDR3 nucleotide sequence: TGTGCCACCAGCAGAGATGGGGCAGGGGATCAGCCCCAGCATTTT.

The chain has TRBV5-6 and TRBJ2-1, with TRBD2 matching over 10 bases. Germline CDR1 SGHDT, CDR2 YYEEEE. The CDR3 sequence is 15 residues long. V was clipped by 0 bases and J by 3 bases; unmatched bases: 0. The chain's CDR3 is CASSLGTSGYNEQFF. The CDR3 DNA reads TGTGCCAGCAGCTTGGGGACTAGCGGCTACAATGAGCAGTTCTTC.

V gene TRBV19 combines with J gene TRBJ1-6, with TRBD1 as a possible D gene (6 bases). This CDR3 region has 16 residues. From germline, CDR1 is LNHDA and CDR2 SQIVND (reference sequence). V lost 6 bases and J 1 base, leaving 13 bases between the germline ends. For the CDR3, the DNA is TGTGCCAGTAGCTCAGGGGCGGCATCCTATAATTCACCCCTCCACTTT. It specifies CASSSGAASYNSPLHF.

The chain joins TRBV27 to TRBJ2-2, with D perhaps TRBD1 (5 bases). The CDR3 has 13 amino acids. Trimming pared 3 bases from V and 4 bases from J, leaving 6 bases between. Per the germline V gene, CDR1 is MNHEY and CDR2 is SMNVEV (reference sequence). The CDR3 DNA sequence: TGTGCCAGCAGTTTGGGGCCCACCGGGGAGCTGTTTTTT. Residues: CASSLGPTGELFF.

The genes are TRBV5-1 and TRBJ2-3; maybe TRBD2 (6 bases). Germline-derived CDR1 and CDR2 are SGHRS and YFSETQ. Trimming removed 0 bases from V and 2 bases from J, with 10 bases in between. The CDR3 is 15 residues long. DNA for the CDR3: TGCGCCAGCAGCTTGGCGCTAGCGACCACAGATACGCAGTATTTT. It is translated as CASSLALATTDTQYF.

The J gene is TRBJ1-2, the V gene TRBV12-5, with 12 bases matching TRBD1. This CDR3 is 17 amino acids long. V shed 5 bases and J 0 bases; nucleotides not matched to a gene: 7. CDR1 and CDR2 from the germline V gene are LGHNT and FRNRAP. DNA for the CDR3: TGTGCTAGTGGTGGGCGGGACAGGGGGCGAGCTAACTATGGCTACACCTTC. It is translated as CASGGRDRGRANYGYTF.

The CDR3, as DNA: TGTGCCAGCAGTTTATCGTGGGGGGTTCTTGGCTACACCTTC. This encodes CASSLSWGVLGYTF. The chain employs TRBV27 and TRBJ1-2; tentative D call: TRBD1 (5 bases). The CDR3 is made up of 14 amino acids. V was shortened by 0 bases and J by 7 bases, with 12 bases between the two germline ends. Germline CDR1 and CDR2: MNHEY and SMNVEV (reference sequence).

The rearrangement links TRBV9 to TRBJ2-3, with D tentatively TRBD2 (5 bases). The CDR3 has 16 residues. Germline V gene lookup returns CDR1 SGDLS and CDR2 YYNGEE. Trimming stripped 3 bases from V and 1 base from J, with 15 bases between. In DNA, the CDR3 is TGTGCCAGCAGCGGACTACTACACCCAGGCACAGATACGCAGTATTTT. This gives the protein CASSGLLHPGTDTQYF.